A single sample is the source of the 3 T cell receptor beta chains below, sequenced in a study of blood T cell repertoires in COVID-19. Some clones are missing from TCRdb's copy, which holds only in-frame ones; the method was immunoSEQ multiplex PCR. The data contain some 64,000 clones, approximately 75% of them singletons. The sequenced material came from peripheral blood. These receptors all stem from a woman aged 60-75 years with acute or convalescent COVID-19.

The V call is TRBV16, the J call TRBJ2-5; D perhaps matches TRBD1 (5 bases). V dropped 4 bases and J dropped 5 bases, with 17 bases sitting between them. Germline CDR1 KGHSY, CDR2 FQNENV. The CDR3 length is 15 residues. CDR3 sequence reads: CASSPRTPVRETQYF. The CDR3 DNA is TGTGCCAGCAGCCCCAGGACACCCGTACGGGAGACCCAGTACTTC.

The chain recombines TRBV19 with TRBJ1-2; 9 bases line up with TRBD1. This CDR3 comprises 15 residues. The V gene end was trimmed by 4 bases and the J gene end by 0 bases; junction bases not matched to a gene: 3. Germline V gene data show CDR1 as LNHDA and CDR2 as SQIVND (reference sequence). The CDR3 spells CASSTGQGANYGYTF. DNA of the CDR3: TGTGCCAGTAGTACGGGACAGGGAGCTAACTATGGCTACACCTTC.

In this sample, this clone turned up once. The chain recombines TRBV20-1 with TRBJ2-1; no reliable D call. The CDR3 covers 10 residues. V gave up 3 bases and J gave up 7 bases, with 4 bases separating them. Germline assignment: CDR1 DFQATT and CDR2 SNEGSKA (reference sequence). As DNA, the CDR3 is TGCAGTGCTAGGGAGAATGAGCAGTTCTTC. Translating it yields CSARENEQFF.